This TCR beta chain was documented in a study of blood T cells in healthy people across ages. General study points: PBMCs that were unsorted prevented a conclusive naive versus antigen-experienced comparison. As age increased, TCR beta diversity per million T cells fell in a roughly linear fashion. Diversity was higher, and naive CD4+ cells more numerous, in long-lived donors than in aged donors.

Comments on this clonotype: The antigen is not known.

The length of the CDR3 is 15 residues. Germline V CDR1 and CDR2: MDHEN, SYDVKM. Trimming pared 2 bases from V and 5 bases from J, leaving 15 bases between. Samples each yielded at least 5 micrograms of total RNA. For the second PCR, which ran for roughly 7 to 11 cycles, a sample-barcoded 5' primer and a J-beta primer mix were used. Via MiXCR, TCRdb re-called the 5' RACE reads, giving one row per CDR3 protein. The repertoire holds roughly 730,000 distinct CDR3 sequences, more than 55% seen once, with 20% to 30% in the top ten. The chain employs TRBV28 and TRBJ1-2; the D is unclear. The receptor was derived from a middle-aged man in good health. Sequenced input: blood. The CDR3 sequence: CASSLSPQALYGYTF. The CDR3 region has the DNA TGTGCCAGCAGTTTAAGCCCGCAGGCTCTGTATGGCTACACCTTC.